This T cell receptor (beta chain) was sequenced in a study of T cells in Graves' hyperthyroidism and ophthalmopathy. TCR beta CDR3 region amplification was performed from RNA transcripts. The TCR CDR3 first-round RT-PCR relied on the HTBI primer set. Each CDR3 protein gets one entry after TCRdb re-called the multiplex PCR reads with MiXCR. The sample lists roughly 500,000 distinct CDR3 sequences, less than 25% occurring once. This clonotype was detected ten times or more. This CDR3 is built from 15 residues. The ends were cut back, 2 bases at V and 0 bases at J, with 8 bases in the middle. CDR1 is SNHLY and CDR2 is FYNNEI in the germline V gene.

The specimen sequenced was blood. The clonotype originates from a woman in her 30s with Graves' ophthalmopathy. V usage is TRBV2 and J usage is TRBJ1-3; D gene ambiguous. The CDR3 loop is CASSERLLSGNTIYF. CDR3 nucleotide sequence: TGTGCCAGCAGTGAAAGACTGCTCTCTGGAAACACCATATATTTT.